What follows are 10 T cell receptor beta chains derived from one specimen sequenced in a study of shared clonotypes between healthy human individuals. Sequenced by immunoSEQ multiplex PCR; TCRdb stores in-frame clones only, minus some. This table holds roughly 720,000 clones, about 92% found once. Sequenced sample: memory CD8+ T cells from PBMCs. Sample subset: CD45RO+ cells pooled with CCR7-negative TemRA cells. Receptor source: a man aged 18 to 29 in good health. Some clones in this sample may be carry-over from other donors' samples.

CDR3 loop: CASSLPSARAYNEQFF. The DNA for the CDR3 is TGTGCCAGCAGCCTACCCAGCGCGAGGGCCTACAATGAGCAGTTCTTC. The chain joins TRBV7-8 to TRBJ2-1; tentative D call: TRBD2 (5 bases). There are 16 residues in the CDR3. Trimming took 5 bases from V and 2 from J, leaving 16 bases between them. Germline assignment: CDR1 SGHVS and CDR2 FQNEAQ.

The rearrangement uses TRBV14 and TRBJ2-7; 10 bases map to TRBD1. This CDR3 has 15 residues. Germline V lookup: CDR1 SGHDN, CDR2 FVKESK. Trimming removed 3 bases from V and 3 bases from J; junction bases left unmatched: 5. This chain's CDR3 is CASSHPDRGIYEQYF. The CDR3 DNA is TGTGCCAGCAGCCACCCGGACAGGGGGATCTACGAGCAGTACTTC.

Of note for this clone: This sample includes further DNA sequences coding for the same CDR3. The V call is TRBV7-9, the J call TRBJ2-3; D not certain. This CDR3 has 12 amino acids. V was shortened by 5 bases and J by 5 bases, with 8 bases between the two germline ends. Germline lookup yields CDR1 SEHNR and CDR2 FQNEAQ (reference sequence). The CDR3 DNA follows: TGTGCCAGCAGCCTAGTTCGAGATACGCAGTATTTT. Translated: CASSLVRDTQYF.

This chain uses TRBV27 with TRBJ2-1; TRBD2 matches 14 bases. J lost 2 bases, V lost 5 bases, and 5 bases had no gene match. CDR1 and CDR2 from the germline V gene are MNHEY and SMNVEV (reference sequence). This CDR3 is 17 amino acids long. CDR3 residues: CASSRGTSGSPYNEQFF. For the CDR3, the DNA is TGTGCCAGCAGTCGAGGGACTAGCGGGAGCCCCTACAATGAGCAGTTCTTC.

The rearrangement joins TRBV9 to TRBJ1-2; TRBD1 agrees at 7 bases. The CDR3 is made up of 11 amino acids. CDR1 is SGDLS, CDR2 YYNGEE, per germline. Trimming removed 5 bases from V and 11 bases from J; junction bases left unmatched: 6. The CDR3 spells CASRGGQLYTF. The CDR3 DNA sequence: TGTGCCAGCAGGGGGGGACAGCTATACACCTTC.

The V gene is TRBV7-9, the J gene TRBJ2-7; D is ambiguous. Per germline, CDR1 SEHNR and CDR2 FQNEAQ (reference sequence). This CDR3 contains 14 residues. V was trimmed by 1 base and J by 2 bases, leaving 9 bases between them. DNA for the CDR3: TGTGCCAGCAGCTTAGTAGGGCCTACCTACGAGCAGTACTTC. Amino acid sequence: CASSLVGPTYEQYF.

The chain joins TRBV7-9 to TRBJ2-3; unclear D gene. The V and J ends lost 3 bases and 0 bases respectively, with 16 bases between them. The CDR3 extends over 17 amino acids. CDR1 and CDR2 (germline): SEHNR, FQNEAQ (reference sequence). The CDR3 here is CASSFNEPGESTDTQYF. The CDR3 nucleotides are TGTGCCAGCAGCTTCAATGAGCCAGGAGAAAGCACAGATACGCAGTATTTT.

CDR3 coding DNA: TGTGCCAGCAGTTCCCGATCCTTGGATGAGCAGTTCTTC. This sequence encodes CASSSRSLDEQFF. This chain uses TRBV6-5 with TRBJ2-1; D unresolved. The ends were cut back, 4 bases at V and 8 bases at J, with 12 bases in the middle. This CDR3 is 13 amino acids long. Germline values: CDR1 MNHEY, CDR2 SVGAGI.

The V and J genes are TRBV30 and TRBJ1-1; D remains ambiguous. Germline CDR1 GTSNPN, CDR2 SVGIG (reference sequence). The length of the CDR3 is 14 residues. V was clipped by 2 bases and J by 3 bases, with 13 bases between them. This CDR3 reads CAWSYDSGYTEAFF. The CDR3 DNA sequence: TGTGCCTGGAGTTATGATTCGGGATACACTGAAGCTTTCTTT.

This chain links TRBV28 with TRBJ2-7, with D uncertain. V was pared by 6 bases and J by 6 bases, with 15 bases between. Germline loops: CDR1 MDHEN, CDR2 SYDVKM. CDR3 length: 13 residues. In DNA form, the CDR3 reads TGTGCCAGCAGGACATACGATGATCTCGAGCAGTACTTC. As protein: CASRTYDDLEQYF.